This T cell receptor beta chain comes out of a study of T cell responses to AZD1222 COVID-19 vaccine. Study summary: Combined were second doses at about 4 or about 12 weeks.

This clone was observed once. What it binds is unknown. The CDR3 is 13 amino acids. V lost 4 bases and J lost 6, with 12 bases in between. Germline CDR1 is SQVTM and CDR2 is ANQGSEA. Generated by immunoSEQ multiplex PCR, the TCRdb table keeps only in-frame clones and is missing some. The data show about 120,000 clones, with 92% seen just once and 13% to 15% held by the top ten. Whole-study findings and limits: Spike regions recognized by vaccine-associated CD4 TCRs spanned the protein, led by 160-218 and 743-854. Just a handful of AZD1222 recipients were seropositive at baseline.

The gene calls are TRBV29-1 and TRBJ2-2, with no clear D. This specimen was peripheral blood, taken on day 0 of AZD1222 vaccination. This clonotype was obtained from an adult in good health. CDR3 nucleotide sequence: TGCAGCGTTGGTCGGAATGTGGCCGGGGAGCTGTTTTTT. Its protein is CSVGRNVAGELFF.